This record concerns one T cell receptor beta chain sequence. Using constant-segment primers, 5'RACE produced TCR alpha and TCR beta cDNA libraries carrying sample barcodes and UMIs. TCRdb re-derived calls from the 5' RACE reads in MiXCR, one entry per CDR3 protein. The sample has 200,000 to 250,000 distinct CDR3 sequences, over 8.5% seen once. This sample is drawn from a study of T-cell memory formation after mild COVID-19. V lost 3 bases to trimming and J lost 7 bases; unmatched junction nucleotides: 4. The CDR3 length is 15 residues. Germline values: CDR1 LGHDT, CDR2 YNNKEL (reference sequence). This receptor was taken from a young man who had mild COVID-19 (a few samples of this study predate the infection). Cell type and time point are not known. The sequenced sample was PBMCs or a T cell subset sorted from them (not recorded which). The chain has TRBV3-1 and TRBJ2-1, with TRBD2 identical over 12 bases. Here the CDR3 DNA reads TGTGCCAGCAGCCACCTCGGACTAGCGGGGAATGAGCAGTTCTTC. As protein: CASSHLGLAGNEQFF.